This section outlines one T cell receptor (beta chain) sequence together with its context. Its specificity is unknown. With V trimmed by 3 bases and J by 9 bases, 9 bases remained unmatched. CDR1 LGHNA and CDR2 YSLEER come from the germline V gene. The CDR3 sequence is 16 residues long. These data come from a study of OX40 agonist ivuxolimab in advanced cancers. Findings and limits, study-wide: At doses 0.1 to 3.0 mg/kg, CD4+ and CD8+ clones expanded.

This table comes from immunoSEQ multiplex PCR, and its TCRdb copy is limited to in-frame clones, with some not included. The table has 50,000 to 60,000 clones, 88% seen once. This sequence was found in an adult with an advanced solid tumor such as melanoma, head and neck, liver or kidney cancer. The input for sequencing was CD4+ or CD8+ T cells sorted from blood, taken in a trial of the OX40 agonist ivuxolimab. This chain joins TRBV4-3 and TRBJ2-1, with 12 bases lining up with TRBD2. The CDR3 here is CASSQDPSGGVGEQFF. CDR3 in DNA: TGCGCCAGCAGCCAGGATCCTAGCGGGGGGGTCGGTGAGCAGTTCTTC.